The rows below give T cell receptor beta chains drawn from one sample of a study of blood T cell repertoires in COVID-19. Profiling relied on immunoSEQ multiplex PCR, and the TCRdb table lists in-frame clones only, not all of them. The sample gives some 65,000 clones, roughly 92% of which show up once; roughly 2.7% is in the top ten. The sequencing sample was made of peripheral blood. The receptors shown here come from a man between 70 and 80 years old with active COVID-19. CDR3s include the opening cysteine and the closing phenylalanine or tryptophan.

TRBV9 CASSPGSNQPQHF
TRBV9 CASSVEAGGGETQYF
TRBV7-2 CASRKGTGYENEQFF
TRBV5-1 CASSLFQGLWVSQPQHF
TRBV6-5 CASRLTGGDGYTF
TRBV19 CASSTWDSPSTDTQYF
TRBV7-9 CASSFGSDSLYF
TRBV18 CASESKETQYF
TRBV11-2 CASSLGQGSSPLHF
TRBV6-2/TRBV6-3 CASSASRGIEQFF
TRBV4-1 CASSHDRDSMNTEAFF
TRBV6-1 CASSELVGQGANQPQHF
TRBV9 CASSVVPVSYNEQFF
TRBV12-1 CASKNLRRDGFNEQFF
TRBV7-7 CASSLTGGTDTQYF
TRBV7-6 CASNALTNTGELFF
TRBV3-1/TRBV3-2 CASSQDSPGQLINQPQHF
TRBV5-4 CASSLRGSTGELFF
TRBV7-8 CASSSHRGPQHF
TRBV5-1 CASSRAGTGEYNEQFF
TRBV18 CASSPQGMNTEAFF
TRBV5-1 CASSLAGQGFGTGELFF
TRBV6-2/TRBV6-3 CASSYDGTGSYNEQFF
TRBV10-3 CAISGGNTEAFF
TRBV27 CASSSPRVAYNEQFF
TRBV6-2/TRBV6-3 CASSLTAGGRYEQYF
TRBV14 CASSYLSGEIETQYF
TRBV14 CASSTDRVRAFF
TRBV18 CASSQGWDRANEQFF
TRBV9 CASSEHPPLAGTSTDTQYF
TRBV7-9 CASSLLQGQPQHF
TRBV6-5 CASGPTDTQYF
TRBV6-5 CASKPGQISNQPQHF
TRBV10-3 CAISVGGGPSSYNEQFF
TRBV7-2 CASSSMRLATEQFF
TRBV10-3 CAIGEGGHETQYF